This TCR beta chain is from a study of Ad26.COV2.S vaccination and SARS-CoV-2 variants. CDR1 is SEHNR and CDR2 is FQNEAQ in the germline V gene (reference sequence). The CDR3 covers 16 residues. V lost 6 bases and J 0 bases, leaving 17 bases between the germline ends. Overall study results and limits: Greater spike-specific TCR breadth was seen in vaccine recipients than in placebo recipients. Breadth measured for non-spike TCRs was similar across vaccine and placebo recipients. Reported post-vaccination CD8+ and CD4+ T cell responses to spike showed substantial breadth.

Method: immunoSEQ multiplex PCR; TCRdb's copy keeps in-frame clones and lacks some. In the table there are 300,000 to 450,000 clones, about 90% of which are singletons. As to this clone: The antigen is not known.

The source is a human donor who had recovered from COVID-19. This material consisted of peripheral blood, taken after recovery from COVID-19. The chain carries TRBV7-9 and TRBJ2-5, with no clear D. As DNA, the CDR3 is TGTGCCAGCAGGATAGGGTCCAGAGCGTACCAAGAGACCCAGTACTTC. This gives the protein CASRIGSRAYQETQYF.